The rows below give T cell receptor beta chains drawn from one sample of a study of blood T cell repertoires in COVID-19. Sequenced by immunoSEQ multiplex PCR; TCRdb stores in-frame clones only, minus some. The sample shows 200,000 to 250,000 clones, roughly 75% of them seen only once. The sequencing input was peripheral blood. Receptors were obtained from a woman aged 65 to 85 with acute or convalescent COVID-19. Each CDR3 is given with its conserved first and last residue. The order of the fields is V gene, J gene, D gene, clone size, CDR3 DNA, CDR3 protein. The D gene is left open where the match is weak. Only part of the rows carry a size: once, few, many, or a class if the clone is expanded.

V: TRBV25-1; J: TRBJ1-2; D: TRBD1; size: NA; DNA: TGTGCCAGCCTCGGACAGGGGGGATATGGCTACACCTTC; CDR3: CASLGQGGYGYTF
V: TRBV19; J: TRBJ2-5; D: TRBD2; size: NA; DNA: TGTGCCAGTAGTTGGGGTAGACTAGCGGGAGACCAAGAGACCCAGTACTTC; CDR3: CASSWGRLAGDQETQYF
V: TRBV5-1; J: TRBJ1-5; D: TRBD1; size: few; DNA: TGCGCCAGCAGCACCGGGACAGGAAATCAGCCCCAGCATTTT; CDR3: CASSTGTGNQPQHF
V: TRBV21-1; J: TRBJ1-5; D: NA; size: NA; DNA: TGTGCCAGCAGCTTACGAAGGGGACAGTATAGCAATCAGCCCCAGCATTTT; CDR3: CASSLRRGQYSNQPQHF
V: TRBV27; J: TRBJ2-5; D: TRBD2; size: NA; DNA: TGTGCCAGCAGTTCCCTCGGCGCGGGAGGGCCGTTTGTAGGAGGCGAGACCCAGTACTTC; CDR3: CASSSLGAGGPFVGGETQYF
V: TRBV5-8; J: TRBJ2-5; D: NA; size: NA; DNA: TGTGCCAGCAGCTTTGGGGGCAGGAGCCAAGAGACCCAGTACTTC; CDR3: CASSFGGRSQETQYF
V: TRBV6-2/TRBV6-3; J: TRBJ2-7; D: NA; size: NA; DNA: TGTGCCAGCAGTTACATTATTAGCGGTGCCTACGAGCAGTACTTC; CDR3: CASSYIISGAYEQYF
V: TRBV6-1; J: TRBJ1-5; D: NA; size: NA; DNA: TGTGCCAGCAGTGAAACCACTTTAAATCAGCCCCAGCATTTT; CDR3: CASSETTLNQPQHF
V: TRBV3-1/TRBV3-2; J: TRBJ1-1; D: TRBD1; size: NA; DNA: TGTGCCAGCAGCCCCCGGGACAGGGATCCCACTGAAGCTTTCTTT; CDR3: CASSPRDRDPTEAFF
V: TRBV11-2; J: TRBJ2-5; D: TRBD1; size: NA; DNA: TGTGCCAGCAGCCCTTACGGGGGGACAGGGGGCGGGGAGACCCAGTACTTC; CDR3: CASSPYGGTGGGETQYF
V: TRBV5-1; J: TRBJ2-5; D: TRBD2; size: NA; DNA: TGCGCCAGCAGCCTGACTAGCGGGAAAGAGACCCAGTACTTC; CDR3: CASSLTSGKETQYF
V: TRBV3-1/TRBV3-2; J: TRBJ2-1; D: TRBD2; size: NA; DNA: TGTGCCAGCAGCCAAGATAGCGGGAGCATTGAGTTCTTC; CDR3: CASSQDSGSIEFF
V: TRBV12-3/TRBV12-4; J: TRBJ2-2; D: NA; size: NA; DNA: TGTGCCAGCAGTTTCGGCGGGGAGCTGTTTTTT; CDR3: CASSFGGELFF
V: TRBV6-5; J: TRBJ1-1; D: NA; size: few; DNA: TGTGCCAGCAGGACCCGAGTCGGGACTGAAGCTTTCTTT; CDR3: CASRTRVGTEAFF
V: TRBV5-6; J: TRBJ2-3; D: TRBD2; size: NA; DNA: TGTGCCAGCAGCTTGACTAGCGGGAGATGGGTAGATACGCAGTATTTT; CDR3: CASSLTSGRWVDTQYF
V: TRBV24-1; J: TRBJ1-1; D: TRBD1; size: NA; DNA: TGTGCCACCAGTGACTCAGGGGGCGAGGATGAAGCTTTCTTT; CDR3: CATSDSGGEDEAFF
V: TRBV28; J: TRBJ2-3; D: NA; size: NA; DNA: TGTGCCAGCAGTTTTGATCGGTCTCCCCCGGATACGCAGTATTTT; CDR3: CASSFDRSPPDTQYF
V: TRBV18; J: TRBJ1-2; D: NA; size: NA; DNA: TGTGCCAGCTCACCCAAGGACGGGGGTATCTATGGCTACACCTTC; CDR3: CASSPKDGGIYGYTF
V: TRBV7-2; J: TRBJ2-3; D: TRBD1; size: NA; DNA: TGTGCCAGCAGCCCCCGGGACAGGGGGACAGATACGCAGTATTTT; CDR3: CASSPRDRGTDTQYF
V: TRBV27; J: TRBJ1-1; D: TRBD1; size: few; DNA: TGTGCCAGCAGTCCCAAGGACAGGGGGCGCAGTGAAGCTTTCTTT; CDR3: CASSPKDRGRSEAFF
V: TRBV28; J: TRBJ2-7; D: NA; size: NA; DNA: TGTGCCAGCAGAACTAGCAGGGACGAGCAGTACTTC; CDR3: CASRTSRDEQYF
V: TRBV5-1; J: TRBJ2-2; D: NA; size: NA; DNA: TGCGCCAGCAGACCGAATACAGGGCCCGGGGAGCTGTTTTTT; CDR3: CASRPNTGPGELFF